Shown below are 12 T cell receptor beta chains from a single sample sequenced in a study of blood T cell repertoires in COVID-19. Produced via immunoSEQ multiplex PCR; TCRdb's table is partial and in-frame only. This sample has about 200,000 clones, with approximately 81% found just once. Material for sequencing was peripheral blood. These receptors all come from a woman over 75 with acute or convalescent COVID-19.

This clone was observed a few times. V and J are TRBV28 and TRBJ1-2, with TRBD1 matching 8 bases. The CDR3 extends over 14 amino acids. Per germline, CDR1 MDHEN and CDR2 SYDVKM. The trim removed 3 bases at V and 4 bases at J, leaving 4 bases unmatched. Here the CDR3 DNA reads TGTGCCAGCAGTTTCACAGGGGGTTCCTATGGCTACACCTTC. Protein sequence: CASSFTGGSYGYTF.

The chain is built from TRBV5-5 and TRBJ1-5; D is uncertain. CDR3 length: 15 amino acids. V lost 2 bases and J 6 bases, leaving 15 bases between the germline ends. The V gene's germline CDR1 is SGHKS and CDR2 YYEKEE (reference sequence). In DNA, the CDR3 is TGTGCCAGCAGCTTTAGAGGGTTGCCGGGTCAGCCCCAGCATTTT. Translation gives CASSFRGLPGQPQHF.

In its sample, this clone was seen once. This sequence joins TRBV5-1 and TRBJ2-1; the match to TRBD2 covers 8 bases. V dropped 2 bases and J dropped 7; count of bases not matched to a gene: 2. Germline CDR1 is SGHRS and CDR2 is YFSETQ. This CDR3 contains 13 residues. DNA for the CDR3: TGCGCCAGCAGCTTTCCTAGCGGGAATGAGCAGTTCTTC. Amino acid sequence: CASSFPSGNEQFF. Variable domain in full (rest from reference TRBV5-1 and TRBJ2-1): KAGVTQTPRYLIKTRGQQVTLSCSPISGHRSVSWYQQTPGQGLQFLFEYFSETQRNKGNFPGRFSGRQFSNSRSEMNVSTLELGDSALYLCASSFPSGNEQFFGPGTRLTVL.

This chain's CDR3 is CAWSVLVNTGELFF. DNA for the CDR3: TGTGCCTGGAGTGTACTGGTAAACACCGGGGAGCTGTTTTTT. This rearrangement joins TRBV30 to TRBJ2-2; D unclear. Germline CDR1 and CDR2: GTSNPN and SVGIG (reference sequence). The CDR3 spans 14 residues. V lost 0 bases, J lost 2 bases, and 7 bases lay in between.

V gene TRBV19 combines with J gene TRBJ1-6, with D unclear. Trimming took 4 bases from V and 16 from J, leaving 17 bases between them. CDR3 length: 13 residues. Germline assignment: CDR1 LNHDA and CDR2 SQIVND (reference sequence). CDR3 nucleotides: TGTGCCAGTAGTAAGGGCCCCGGAGGATTACTCCACTTT. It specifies CASSKGPGGLLHF.

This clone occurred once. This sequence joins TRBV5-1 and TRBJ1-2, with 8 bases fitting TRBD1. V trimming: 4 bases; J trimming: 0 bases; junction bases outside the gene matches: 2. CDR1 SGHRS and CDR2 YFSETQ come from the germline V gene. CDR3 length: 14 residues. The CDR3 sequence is CASSLQGANYGYTF. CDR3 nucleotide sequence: TGCGCCAGCAGCCTACAGGGGGCTAACTATGGCTACACCTTC.

This CDR3 reads CASSLGAGGLTGELFF. CDR3 DNA sequence: TGTGCCAGCAGCTTGGGGGCGGGAGGGCTGACCGGGGAGCTGTTTTTT. This chain connects TRBV5-5 to TRBJ2-2; 9 positions agree with TRBD2. The CDR3 loop spans 16 amino acids. Losses at the gene ends were 0 bases for V and 5 bases for J; bases not matched to a gene: 5. The germline V gene has CDR1 SGHKS and CDR2 YYEKEE (reference sequence).

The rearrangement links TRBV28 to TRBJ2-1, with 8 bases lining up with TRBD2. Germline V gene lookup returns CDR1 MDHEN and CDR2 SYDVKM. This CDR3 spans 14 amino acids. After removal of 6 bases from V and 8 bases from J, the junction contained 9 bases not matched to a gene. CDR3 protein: CASSPTSGGDEQFF. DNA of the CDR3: TGTGCCAGCAGCCCCACTAGCGGAGGGGATGAGCAGTTCTTC.

DNA for the CDR3: TGTGCCAGCAGTTCCCCGACAGGGCTCTCTGGAAACACCATATATTTT. This encodes CASSSPTGLSGNTIYF. The chain employs TRBV6-5 and TRBJ1-3; 7 nucleotides line up with TRBD1. Germline lookup yields CDR1 MNHEY and CDR2 SVGAGI. Trimming took 4 bases from V and 0 from J; bases not matched to a gene: 6. This CDR3 has 16 residues.

The CDR3 DNA reads TGCGCCAGCAGCTTGGGAGACAGGGGGTTTAGCTATAATTCACCCCTCCACTTT. Encoded protein: CASSLGDRGFSYNSPLHF. The chain combines TRBV5-1 with TRBJ1-6; the match to TRBD1 covers 9 bases. The CDR3 runs to 18 residues. J gave up 3 bases and V 0 bases, and 7 bases lay outside the gene matches. CDR1 is SGHRS and CDR2 is YFSETQ in the germline V gene.

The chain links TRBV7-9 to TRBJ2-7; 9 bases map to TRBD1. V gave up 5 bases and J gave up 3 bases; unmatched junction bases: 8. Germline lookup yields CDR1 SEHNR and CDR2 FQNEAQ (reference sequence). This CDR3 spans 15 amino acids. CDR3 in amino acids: CASSPPGQGIYEQYF. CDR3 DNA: TGTGCCAGCAGCCCCCCGGGACAGGGTATCTACGAGCAGTACTTC. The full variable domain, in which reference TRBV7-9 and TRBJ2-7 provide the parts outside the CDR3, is DTGVSQNPRHKITKRGQNVTFRCDPISEHNRLYWYRQTLGQGPEFLTYFQNEAQLEKSRLLSDRFSAERPKGSFSTLEIQRTEQGDSAMYLCASSPPGQGIYEQYFGPGTRLTVT.

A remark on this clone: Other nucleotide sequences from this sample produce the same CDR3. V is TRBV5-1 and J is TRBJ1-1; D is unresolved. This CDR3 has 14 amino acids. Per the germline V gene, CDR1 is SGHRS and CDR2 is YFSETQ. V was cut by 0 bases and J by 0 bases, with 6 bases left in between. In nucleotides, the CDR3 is TGCGCCAGCAGCTTGGAACATATGAACACTGAAGCTTTCTTT. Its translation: CASSLEHMNTEAFF.